This entry is about one TCR beta chain. The CDR3 is made up of 23 amino acids. V was pared by 4 bases and J by 3 bases, with 26 bases of the junction left unmatched. Per germline, CDR1 SNHLY and CDR2 FYNNEI. This entry comes from a study of cytotoxic CD8 clonotypes in ibrutinib-treated CLL. Data came from immunoSEQ multiplex PCR; TCRdb stores just in-frame clones and leaves some out. Of about 140,000 clones detected, 75% to 95% appear once; the ten largest clones hold 11%. The V gene is TRBV2, the J gene TRBJ2-2; TRBD2 agrees at 10 bases. The sample was PBMCs, taken after 12 months of ibrutinib treatment. The sequence came from a human donor with chronic lymphocytic leukemia. The CDR3 reads CASSAPRQGTSSSGRGDTGELFF. The CDR3 region has the DNA TGTGCCAGCAGTGCCCCGAGACAGGGGACTAGTTCTAGCGGGAGAGGGGACACCGGGGAGCTGTTTTTT. The entire variable domain, with the rest obtained from reference TRBV2 and TRBJ2-2, is as follows: EPEVTQTPSHQVTQMGQEVILRCVPISNHLYFYWYRQILGQKVEFLVSFYNNEISEKSEIFDDQFSVERPDGSNFTLKIRSTKLEDSAMYFCASSAPRQGTSSSGRGDTGELFFGEGSRLTVL.